This TCR beta chain was captured in a study of monozygotic twins with cystic fibrosis. Regarding the study as a whole: Nucleotide-identical clonotype sharing was significantly higher within monozygotic CF twin pairs than between unrelated CF individuals.

On this clone itself: Its matching antigen is unknown.

The assay was immunoSEQ multiplex PCR, and TCRdb's table has in-frame clones only and misses some. The sample comprises roughly 19,000 clones, nearly 98% of which are singletons, and under 2.5% rests with the top ten. From germline, CDR1 is SGHVS and CDR2 FQNEAQ. The CDR3 length is 17 residues. V was clipped by 4 bases and J by 4 bases, with 20 bases between them. The rearrangement joins TRBV7-8 to TRBJ2-1, with TRBD1 as a possible D gene (5 bases). What was sequenced was blood. The receptor was isolated from a woman in her 30s with cystic fibrosis. The CDR3 DNA reads TGTGCCAGCAGCTCTAAGCCCCCAGGGTACCAATACAATGAGCAGTTCTTC. It codes for CASSSKPPGYQYNEQFF. The full variable domain, its missing parts supplied by reference TRBV7-8 and TRBJ2-1, is GAGVSQSPRYKVAKRGQDVALRCDPISGHVSLFWYQQALGQGPEFLTYFQNEAQLDKSGLPSDRFFAERPEGSVSTLKIQRTQQEDSAVYLCASSSKPPGYQYNEQFFGPGTRLTVL.